This T cell receptor (beta chain) appears in the sequencing data of a study of graft-versus-host responses after intestinal transplantation. Study-level information: Multivisceral, liver-intestinal, or isolated intestinal transplants were given to recipients. Each patient got anti-thymocyte globulin induction, then tacrolimus and steroids for about 3 years. Study results and caveats: GvH clones were identified in recipient marrow, with some first appearing in ileum or blood. Those patients showing graft-donor T cell macrochimerism displayed high graft-versus-host to host-versus-graft clonal ratios in allografts.

Concerning this clone itself: Its antigen is unknown.

Repertoires were generated with immunoSEQ multiplex PCR, while TCRdb's copy carries only in-frame clones and drops some. This repertoire shows roughly 36,000 clones, nearly 95% found once; its top ten account for over 0.2%. The TCR was taken from a human donor who was the organ donor for an intestinal transplant. Sequences were derived from unstimulated CD8+ T cells sorted from spleen or lymph node cells, sampled before transplant.

CDR3 DNA: TGTGCCAGCAGGGGACAGGTCTTGCAGCCCCAGCATTTT. Protein product: CASRGQVLQPQHF. The V call is TRBV28, the J call TRBJ1-5, with TRBD1 matching over 8 bases. The V gene end was trimmed by 6 bases and the J gene end by 7 bases; junction bases not matched to a gene: 5. The CDR3 extends over 13 amino acids. CDR1 and CDR2 (germline): MDHEN, SYDVKM.